These T cell receptor beta chains were read from a single sample in a study of low-dose radiotherapy and immunotherapy resistance in tumors. Each CDR3 protein gets one entry after TCRdb re-called the reads with MiXCR. Among around 100,000 distinct CDR3 sequences listed, less than 25% were seen once. This specimen was PBMCs, taken after low-dose radiotherapy plus immunotherapy. Receptor source: a male donor with prostate cancer. CDR3s include the opening cysteine and the closing phenylalanine or tryptophan. Fields, in order: CDR3 DNA, CDR3 protein, clone size, J gene, D gene, V gene. A D gene is named only where the DNA matches it firmly. Clone size is not always given. Where it is, it says once, few, many or a class for expanded clones.

CDR3 DNA: TGTGCCAGCAGTCTAGGGGGGGTGGTGTTCCCCCTCCACTTT
CDR3 protein: CASSLGGVVFPLHF
clone size: many
J gene: TRBJ1-6
D gene: NA
V gene: TRBV12-3/TRBV12-4

CDR3 DNA: TGTGCCAGCAGCCAGGGACTAGCGGGCTACACCTTC
CDR3 protein: CASSQGLAGYTF
clone size: many
J gene: TRBJ1-2
D gene: NA
V gene: TRBV12-3/TRBV12-4

CDR3 DNA: TGCAGCGCAGACAGGGGAGCTGAAGCTTTCTTT
CDR3 protein: CSADRGAEAFF
clone size: many
J gene: TRBJ1-1
D gene: TRBD1
V gene: TRBV29-1

CDR3 DNA: TGCAGTGCTAGAGATCCGGGCGGGATTTCGGACGAGCAGTACTTC
CDR3 protein: CSARDPGGISDEQYF
clone size: many
J gene: TRBJ2-7
D gene: NA
V gene: TRBV20-1

CDR3 DNA: TGCAGCGTTGGCGGTCAGCCCCAGCATTTT
CDR3 protein: CSVGGQPQHF
clone size: many
J gene: TRBJ1-5
D gene: NA
V gene: TRBV29-1

CDR3 DNA: TGTGCCAGCAGAAGAGGGGACTACCGCGTCTCCTACAATGAGCAGTTCTTC
CDR3 protein: CASRRGDYRVSYNEQFF
clone size: many
J gene: TRBJ2-1
D gene: TRBD2
V gene: TRBV7-9

CDR3 DNA: TGTGCCAGCACCGGGACAGACAAATACTATGGCTACACCTTC
CDR3 protein: CASTGTDKYYGYTF
clone size: few
J gene: TRBJ1-2
D gene: TRBD1
V gene: TRBV12-3/TRBV12-4

CDR3 DNA: TGTGCCAGCACCGACAGGTCTGGGGCCAACGTCCTGACTTTC
CDR3 protein: CASTDRSGANVLTF
clone size: many
J gene: TRBJ2-6
D gene: NA
V gene: TRBV6-1

CDR3 DNA: TGTGCCAGCAGCCAAGATCTTCAGGGAGGAGAGACCCAGTACTTC
CDR3 protein: CASSQDLQGGETQYF
clone size: NA
J gene: TRBJ2-5
D gene: NA
V gene: TRBV4-2

CDR3 DNA: TGTGCTAGTGGTCCCCCTAGTTCCACAGATACGCAGTATTTT
CDR3 protein: CASGPPSSTDTQYF
clone size: many
J gene: TRBJ2-3
D gene: NA
V gene: TRBV12-5

CDR3 DNA: TGTGCCAGCAGCTCCGGGGAAGGTGGGGCCAACGTCCTGACTTTC
CDR3 protein: CASSSGEGGANVLTF
clone size: NA
J gene: TRBJ2-6
D gene: NA
V gene: TRBV7-9

CDR3 DNA: TGTGCCAGCAGCTGGAGCGAGACCCAGTACTTC
CDR3 protein: CASSWSETQYF
clone size: many
J gene: TRBJ2-5
D gene: NA
V gene: TRBV12-3/TRBV12-4

CDR3 DNA: TGTGCCATCAGTGAGGGAGACACAGACTACAATGAGCAGTTCTTC
CDR3 protein: CAISEGDTDYNEQFF
clone size: NA
J gene: TRBJ2-1
D gene: NA
V gene: TRBV10-3

CDR3 DNA: TGTGCCAGCAGCCCTGCCAGTGGGACTGAAGCTTTCTTT
CDR3 protein: CASSPASGTEAFF
clone size: many
J gene: TRBJ1-1
D gene: NA
V gene: TRBV3-1

CDR3 DNA: TGTGCCAGCGCGATTTCCTCCGACACCGGGGAGCTGTTTTTT
CDR3 protein: CASAISSDTGELFF
clone size: many
J gene: TRBJ2-2
D gene: NA
V gene: TRBV6-2/TRBV6-3

CDR3 DNA: TGTGCCAGCAGCCAAGGAACTCTCAGGGAGGCAGAGACCCAGTACTTC
CDR3 protein: CASSQGTLREAETQYF
clone size: many
J gene: TRBJ2-5
D gene: NA
V gene: TRBV3-1

CDR3 DNA: TGTGCCAGCAGTGACACAGGGGCCTCCTACGAGCAGTACTTC
CDR3 protein: CASSDTGASYEQYF
clone size: many
J gene: TRBJ2-7
D gene: TRBD1
V gene: TRBV11-2

CDR3 DNA: TGTGCCAGCAGCTTAATGGCTATTCAAGATACGCAGTATTTT
CDR3 protein: CASSLMAIQDTQYF
clone size: many
J gene: TRBJ2-3
D gene: NA
V gene: TRBV7-3

CDR3 DNA: TGTGCCAGCACCAGCTCGGGCCGTATCGGTGGCTACACCTTC
CDR3 protein: CASTSSGRIGGYTF
clone size: many
J gene: TRBJ1-2
D gene: NA
V gene: TRBV6-2/TRBV6-3

CDR3 DNA: TGCGCCAGCAGCTTGGAGTACACCGGGGAGCTGTTTTTT
CDR3 protein: CASSLEYTGELFF
clone size: many
J gene: TRBJ2-2
D gene: NA
V gene: TRBV5-1

CDR3 DNA: TGTGCCAGCAGTTTATCGGGAGGGTCTCAGCCCCAGCATTTT
CDR3 protein: CASSLSGGSQPQHF
clone size: few
J gene: TRBJ1-5
D gene: NA
V gene: TRBV27

CDR3 DNA: TGCAGTGCCAAACGGGGCCGGGACACTGAAGCTTTCTTT
CDR3 protein: CSAKRGRDTEAFF
clone size: NA
J gene: TRBJ1-1
D gene: NA
V gene: TRBV20-1

CDR3 DNA: TGTGCCAGCAGCTTCGAGACACGGAACACTGAAGCTTTCTTT
CDR3 protein: CASSFETRNTEAFF
clone size: many
J gene: TRBJ1-1
D gene: NA
V gene: TRBV7-8

CDR3 DNA: TGTGCCAGCAGCCAAGAATGGGGGGCTAGCTCCTACGAGCAGTACTTC
CDR3 protein: CASSQEWGASSYEQYF
clone size: NA
J gene: TRBJ2-7
D gene: NA
V gene: TRBV4-2

CDR3 DNA: TGTGCCAGCAGTGAAAATCTAGCGGAAGCCGGGGAGCTGTTTTTT
CDR3 protein: CASSENLAEAGELFF
clone size: many
J gene: TRBJ2-2
D gene: TRBD2
V gene: TRBV2

CDR3 DNA: TGCAGCTTCGAAGCGGATAGGGTTGATGAAGCTTTCTTT
CDR3 protein: CSFEADRVDEAFF
clone size: few
J gene: TRBJ1-1
D gene: NA
V gene: TRBV29-1

CDR3 DNA: TGTGCCATCAGTTACTCCTATAATTCACCCCTCCACTTT
CDR3 protein: CAISYSYNSPLHF
clone size: many
J gene: TRBJ1-6
D gene: NA
V gene: TRBV10-3

CDR3 DNA: TGCAGCGTTTCGACAGGGAGCACAGATACGCAGTATTTT
CDR3 protein: CSVSTGSTDTQYF
clone size: many
J gene: TRBJ2-3
D gene: TRBD1
V gene: TRBV29-1

CDR3 DNA: TGTGCCAGCAGCTTAGGGGGACAGACCTACGAGCAGTACTTC
CDR3 protein: CASSLGGQTYEQYF
clone size: many
J gene: TRBJ2-7
D gene: TRBD1
V gene: TRBV7-6

CDR3 DNA: TGTGCCAGCAGCTCCCCAGCGGGGGCCCTCTCCGGGGAGCTGTTTTTT
CDR3 protein: CASSSPAGALSGELFF
clone size: many
J gene: TRBJ2-2
D gene: TRBD2
V gene: TRBV7-2

CDR3 DNA: TGTGCCAGCAGTTACCCCCAAAACTACGAGCAGTACTTC
CDR3 protein: CASSYPQNYEQYF
clone size: many
J gene: TRBJ2-7
D gene: NA
V gene: TRBV6-2/TRBV6-3

CDR3 DNA: TGTGCCAGCAGCCAAGAAGGCGGGGATAATTCACCCCTCCACTTT
CDR3 protein: CASSQEGGDNSPLHF
clone size: many
J gene: TRBJ1-6
D gene: NA
V gene: TRBV14

CDR3 DNA: TGCGCCAGCACCCCGGAGCCAAACACCGGGGAGCTGTTTTTT
CDR3 protein: CASTPEPNTGELFF
clone size: many
J gene: TRBJ2-2
D gene: NA
V gene: TRBV5-1

CDR3 DNA: TGTGCCAGCTCGGGACAGGCTTATACTGGGGCCAACGTCCTGACTTTC
CDR3 protein: CASSGQAYTGANVLTF
clone size: many
J gene: TRBJ2-6
D gene: TRBD1
V gene: TRBV6-2/TRBV6-3

CDR3 DNA: TGTGCCAGCAGCTCGTACAGGGGGTCCCCCTACGAGCAGTACTTC
CDR3 protein: CASSSYRGSPYEQYF
clone size: many
J gene: TRBJ2-7
D gene: TRBD1
V gene: TRBV5-4

CDR3 DNA: TGTGCCAGCAGCCTGCCGGGACAGGACACCGGGGAGCTGTTTTTT
CDR3 protein: CASSLPGQDTGELFF
clone size: NA
J gene: TRBJ2-2
D gene: TRBD1
V gene: TRBV9

CDR3 DNA: TGTGCCAGCAGTATCCGGGACAGGGAGTGGCGATCACCCCTCCACTTT
CDR3 protein: CASSIRDREWRSPLHF
clone size: many
J gene: TRBJ1-6
D gene: TRBD1
V gene: TRBV6-6

CDR3 DNA: TGTGCCAGCAGTTTAGGTGGGCCTAGCGGGGCCAGGGGCTACGAGCAGTACTTC
CDR3 protein: CASSLGGPSGARGYEQYF
clone size: many
J gene: TRBJ2-7
D gene: TRBD2
V gene: TRBV27

CDR3 DNA: TGTGCCAGCAGTGAAGCGCCCAACGTCCTGACTTTC
CDR3 protein: CASSEAPNVLTF
clone size: many
J gene: TRBJ2-6
D gene: NA
V gene: TRBV2

CDR3 DNA: TGTGCCAGCAGCGTAGTGCAGGCGACAGATACGCAGTATTTT
CDR3 protein: CASSVVQATDTQYF
clone size: few
J gene: TRBJ2-3
D gene: NA
V gene: TRBV9

CDR3 DNA: TGTGCCAGCAGCACCCGGGACAGATCGTCGAACACCGGGGAGCTGTTTTTT
CDR3 protein: CASSTRDRSSNTGELFF
clone size: many
J gene: TRBJ2-2
D gene: TRBD1
V gene: TRBV3-1

CDR3 DNA: TGTGCCAGCAGCTTAATTGTAATGGTGGGACTAACCCACAATGAGCAGTTCTTC
CDR3 protein: CASSLIVMVGLTHNEQFF
clone size: many
J gene: TRBJ2-1
D gene: TRBD2
V gene: TRBV7-8

CDR3 DNA: TGCGCCAGCAGCCCATGGGACAGCTCCGAATACAATGAGCAGTTCTTC
CDR3 protein: CASSPWDSSEYNEQFF
clone size: many
J gene: TRBJ2-1
D gene: TRBD1
V gene: TRBV5-1

CDR3 DNA: TGTGCCAGCAGTGTTTCCCGACAGGGGACTCTCAATGAGCAGTTCTTC
CDR3 protein: CASSVSRQGTLNEQFF
clone size: many
J gene: TRBJ2-1
D gene: TRBD1
V gene: TRBV2

CDR3 DNA: TGTGCCAGCAGCTTAGGGTGGGGGGGCGAGAGCCTTTTCTTT
CDR3 protein: CASSLGWGGESLFF
clone size: many
J gene: TRBJ1-1
D gene: NA
V gene: TRBV7-9

CDR3 DNA: TGTGCCAGCAGCCAAGTTTCGGGAGCGGGGGGGCCGGAGACCCAGTACTTC
CDR3 protein: CASSQVSGAGGPETQYF
clone size: many
J gene: TRBJ2-5
D gene: TRBD2
V gene: TRBV4-2

CDR3 DNA: TGTGCCAGCAGTTACTCTTCAGGGTCACCCCTCCACTTT
CDR3 protein: CASSYSSGSPLHF
clone size: many
J gene: TRBJ1-6
D gene: NA
V gene: TRBV6-5

CDR3 DNA: TGTGCCAGTAGGCAGGGGATGAGTGGAAACACCATATATTTT
CDR3 protein: CASRQGMSGNTIYF
clone size: many
J gene: TRBJ1-3
D gene: NA
V gene: TRBV19

CDR3 DNA: TGCAGCGTTCTTACCTACGAGCAGTACTTC
CDR3 protein: CSVLTYEQYF
clone size: NA
J gene: TRBJ2-7
D gene: NA
V gene: TRBV29-1

CDR3 DNA: TGTGCCAGCAGCTTAAGAAGCGGGGGGACGTACCAAGAGACCCAGTACTTC
CDR3 protein: CASSLRSGGTYQETQYF
clone size: many
J gene: TRBJ2-5
D gene: TRBD2
V gene: TRBV5-5

CDR3 DNA: TGCAGTGCTAGAATCCTGGTCAGGGACAATGAGCAGTTCTTC
CDR3 protein: CSARILVRDNEQFF
clone size: NA
J gene: TRBJ2-1
D gene: NA
V gene: TRBV20-1

CDR3 DNA: TGCGCCAGCAGCACTGGGACGCCCGATCAGCCCCAGCATTTT
CDR3 protein: CASSTGTPDQPQHF
clone size: NA
J gene: TRBJ1-5
D gene: NA
V gene: TRBV5-1

CDR3 DNA: TGTGCCAGCAGCCCTCGGTCCGCCGGGAACACTGAAGCTTTCTTT
CDR3 protein: CASSPRSAGNTEAFF
clone size: many
J gene: TRBJ1-1
D gene: NA
V gene: TRBV11-2

CDR3 DNA: TGTGCCATCTGGGACAGGGAATACAATGAGCAGTTCTTC
CDR3 protein: CAIWDREYNEQFF
clone size: NA
J gene: TRBJ2-1
D gene: TRBD1
V gene: TRBV6-1